The 30 T cell receptor beta chains below come from one sample, sequenced in a study of immune evolution from preneoplasia to lung adenocarcinoma. Clones were sequenced by immunoSEQ multiplex PCR, and TCRdb holds only the in-frame ones, with some missing. The sample contains about 5,600 clones, around 79% of which appear only once. Material: FFPE lung adenocarcinoma in situ tissue. These receptor sequences come from a person aged 55-80 years with lung adenocarcinoma.

This chain uses TRBV6-6 with TRBJ2-5; either TRBD1 or TRBD2 may fit D (5 bases each). Trimming took off 6 bases at V and 3 bases at J, with 11 bases between the two ends. This CDR3 spans 13 amino acids. The germline gives CDR1 MNHNY, CDR2 SVGAGI (reference sequence). The CDR3 DNA reads as TGTGCCAGCAGCAACTTGGGGGAAGAGACCCAGTACTTC. Translated: CASSNLGEETQYF.

The chain uses TRBV7-6 and TRBJ1-6, with 9 bases matching TRBD1. The CDR3 totals 14 residues. V shed 5 bases and J 8 bases; nucleotides not matched to a gene: 4. The germline CDR1 and CDR2 sequences are SGHVS and FNYEAQ. CDR3 loop: CASSPGQGHSPLHF. For the CDR3, the DNA is TGTGCCAGCAGCCCCGGACAGGGGCATTCACCCCTCCACTTT.

The chain uses TRBV27 and TRBJ1-1; D not resolved. The V end lost 4 bases, the J end lost 8 bases, and 8 bases lay between the germline ends. Germline lookup yields CDR1 MNHEY and CDR2 SMNVEV (reference sequence). The CDR3 covers 11 residues. Here the CDR3 DNA reads TGTGCCAGCAGTTCAACGGGGGAAGCTTTCTTT. It yields the protein CASSSTGEAFF.

The chain is built from TRBV5-1 and TRBJ1-1; TRBD1 might be the D (5 bases). The V end was cut by 2 bases, the J end by 1 base, with 21 bases between. CDR3 size: 18 residues. The V gene's germline CDR1 is SGHRS and CDR2 YFSETQ. The CDR3 DNA sequence: TGCGCCAGCAGCTTTTCACCGCGACAGCTACGGCCGAACACTGAAGCTTTCTTT. Its protein product is CASSFSPRQLRPNTEAFF.

The rearrangement links TRBV28 to TRBJ2-5; TRBD2 aligns across 13 bases. V shed 6 bases, J shed 5 bases, and the junction held 3 bases outside the gene matches. This CDR3 is built from 14 residues. Germline V gene data show CDR1 as MDHEN and CDR2 as SYDVKM. CDR3 region: CASRLAGGGETQYF. CDR3 sequence (DNA): TGTGCCAGCAGACTAGCGGGGGGGGGCGAGACCCAGTACTTC.

J is TRBJ1-1 and V is TRBV7-8; D is undetermined. The CDR3 consists of 13 residues. V gave up 1 base and J gave up 1 base, with 4 bases separating them. Germline V gene data show CDR1 as SGHVS and CDR2 as FQNEAQ. The CDR3 nucleotides are TGTGCCAGCAGCTTAGGAGCGAACACTGAAGCTTTCTTT. This encodes CASSLGANTEAFF.

The V call is TRBV4-1, the J call TRBJ1-5, with TRBD1 as a possible D gene (5 bases). The CDR3 spans 19 residues. V dropped 2 bases and J dropped 0 bases, with 20 bases sitting between them. Germline V lookup: CDR1 MGHRA, CDR2 YSYEKL. CDR3 coding DNA: TGCGCCAGCAGCCAAACCGGCGGGCAGGGATGGGATAGCAATCAGCCCCAGCATTTT. This codes for CASSQTGGQGWDSNQPQHF.

The V and J genes are TRBV5-1 and TRBJ1-6, with D maybe TRBD1 (5 bases). The germline V gene has CDR1 SGHRS and CDR2 YFSETQ. The CDR3 sequence is 14 residues long. Trimming left V 1 base short and J 5 bases short, with 7 bases between. In DNA form, the CDR3 reads TGCGCCAGCAGCTTGAGGGGAAATAATTCACCCCTCCACTTT. Its translation: CASSLRGNNSPLHF.

This sequence joins TRBV6-5 and TRBJ1-6; D is undetermined. Germline assignment: CDR1 MNHEY and CDR2 SVGAGI. CDR3 size: 13 residues. Between the trimmed V and J ends, which lost 7 bases and 3 bases, there was a span of 7 bases. The CDR3 loop reads CASTGFYNSPLHF. For the CDR3, the DNA is TGTGCCAGCACTGGATTCTATAATTCACCCCTCCACTTT.

The chain recombines TRBV5-1 with TRBJ1-4; 10 nucleotides match TRBD1. Losses at the gene ends were 2 bases for V and 8 bases for J; bases not matched to a gene: 6. Germline CDR1 reads SGHRS; CDR2 reads YFSETQ. This CDR3 region has 15 residues. The CDR3: CASSLRQGALEKLFF. The CDR3, as DNA: TGCGCCAGCAGCTTAAGACAGGGGGCGTTGGAAAAACTGTTTTTT. Using reference TRBV5-1 and TRBJ1-4 for the parts outside the CDR3, the full variable domain is KAGVTQTPRYLIKTRGQQVTLSCSPISGHRSVSWYQQTPGQGLQFLFEYFSETQRNKGNFPGRFSGRQFSNSRSEMNVSTLELGDSALYLCASSLRQGALEKLFFGSGTQLSVL.

The rearrangement uses TRBV5-8 and TRBJ1-5, with D possibly TRBD1 on 6 matching bases. The germline V gene encodes CDR1 SGHTS and CDR2 YDEGEE. The length of the CDR3 is 15 residues. Trimming shortened V by 1 base and J by 9 bases, and 17 bases separated the two germline ends. This CDR3 reads CASSLKAGELAPQHF. The CDR3 DNA sequence: TGTGCCAGCAGCTTGAAGGCAGGGGAGTTAGCGCCCCAGCATTTT.

The chain has TRBV12-5 and TRBJ1-4; D not certain. V lost 2 bases and J 7 bases, leaving 8 bases between the germline ends. In germline, CDR1 is LGHNT, CDR2 FRNRAP. This CDR3 region has 13 residues. The CDR3 coding sequence is TGTGCTAGTGGTTTGACTCCTGGTGAAAAACTGTTTTTT. It specifies CASGLTPGEKLFF.

This clone was detected only a few times. The chain has TRBV7-2 and TRBJ2-3; D is unresolved. V lost 6 bases to trimming and J lost 3 bases, with 13 bases between them. Germline loops: CDR1 SGHTA, CDR2 FQGNSA. The length of the CDR3 is 14 residues. The CDR3 reads CASSPISSTDTQYF. In nucleotides, the CDR3 is TGTGCCAGCAGTCCCATCTCTAGTACAGATACGCAGTATTTT.

The rearrangement joins TRBV6-5 to TRBJ1-1; the match to TRBD1 covers 7 bases. Trimming cost V 6 bases and J 6 bases; bases outside gene matches: 4. The germline CDR1 and CDR2 sequences are MNHEY and SVGAGI. This CDR3 contains 12 residues. The CDR3 bases are TGTGCCAGCAGACAGGGGTTCGCTGAAGCTTTCTTT. Translation gives CASRQGFAEAFF.

The V gene is TRBV6-1, the J gene TRBJ1-1; 9 bases fit TRBD1. CDR1 and CDR2 (germline): MNHNS, SASEGT. With V trimmed by 7 bases and J by 5 bases, 5 bases remained unmatched. The CDR3 extends over 13 amino acids. The CDR3 region has the DNA TGTGCCAGCACCGGGACAGGGCGAACTGAAGCTTTCTTT. This sequence encodes CASTGTGRTEAFF.

J is TRBJ1-6 and V is TRBV18; 7 nucleotides agree with TRBD1. V was pared by 1 base and J by 9 bases, with 6 bases of the junction left unmatched. The CDR3 consists of 15 residues. Germline CDR1 is KGHSH and CDR2 is LQKENI. CDR3 loop: CASSPLSQGGSPLHF. The CDR3 DNA reads as TGTGCCAGCTCACCACTGTCCCAGGGGGGTTCACCCCTCCACTTT. Together with reference TRBV18 and TRBJ1-6, the CDR3 gives the full variable domain: NAGVMQNPRHLVRRRGQEARLRCSPMKGHSHVYWYRQLPEEGLKFMVYLQKENIIDESGMPKERFSAEFPKEGPSILRIQQVVRGDSAAYFCASSPLSQGGSPLHFGNGTRLTVT.

V gene TRBV30 combines with J gene TRBJ1-1; TRBD1 matches 10 bases. Losses at the gene ends were 4 bases for V and 6 bases for J; bases not matched to a gene: 8. The CDR3 spans 14 residues. Germline-derived CDR1 and CDR2 are GTSNPN and SVGIG (reference sequence). CDR3: CAWTLGQGRSEAFF. The CDR3 DNA follows: TGTGCCTGGACCCTGGGACAGGGGCGGTCTGAAGCTTTCTTT.

This clone was seen once. For the CDR3, the DNA is TGCAGCGTGGGACACCAAGGGGGTGAAAAACTGTTTTTT. Translated: CSVGHQGGEKLFF. The genes are TRBV29-1 and TRBJ1-4; tentative D call: TRBD1 (6 bases). V lost 6 bases to trimming and J lost 7 bases, with 15 bases between them. The CDR3 has 13 amino acids. CDR1 and CDR2 (germline): SQVTM, ANQGSEA.

The rearrangement joins TRBV5-1 to TRBJ1-1; no reliable D call. The CDR3 has 14 residues. The germline V and J ends were trimmed by 2 bases and 1 base, with 9 bases remaining between them. Germline V lookup: CDR1 SGHRS, CDR2 YFSETQ. The CDR3 DNA reads TGCGCCAGCAGCTTATGGGGAGAGAACACTGAAGCTTTCTTT. Its translation: CASSLWGENTEAFF.

V gene TRBV28 combines with J gene TRBJ2-7, with 7 bases matching TRBD2. Germline lookup yields CDR1 MDHEN and CDR2 SYDVKM. There are 13 residues in the CDR3. CDR3 residues: CSGGGRGTSEQYF. The DNA of the CDR3 is TGTTCCGGCGGCGGGCGGGGGACCTCCGAGCAGTACTTC.

This clone came up a few times. The chain couples TRBV18 to TRBJ1-5, with D unclear. V gave up 3 bases and J gave up 5 bases, with 8 bases separating them. Germline values: CDR1 KGHSH, CDR2 LQKENI. The CDR3 is 13 residues long. The CDR3 reads CASSPGGDQPQHF. The CDR3, as DNA: TGTGCCAGCTCACCGGGAGGCGATCAGCCCCAGCATTTT.

The chain recombines TRBV30 with TRBJ2-7; TRBD1 matches at 9 bases. Germline V CDR1 and CDR2: GTSNPN, SVGIG (reference sequence). This CDR3 contains 15 residues. Trimming removed 1 base from V and 7 bases from J; junction bases left unmatched: 11. The DNA for the CDR3 is TGTGCCTGGAGTGGGAGACAGGGGGAGATAAGAGAGCAGTACTTC. Its translation is CAWSGRQGEIREQYF.

The rearrangement links TRBV28 to TRBJ2-1; 7 bases align to TRBD2. After removal of 10 bases from V and 12 bases from J, the junction contained 21 bases not matched to a gene. From germline, CDR1 is MDHEN and CDR2 SYDVKM. The CDR3 extends over 15 amino acids. The CDR3 DNA reads TGTGCCACCTACCCGGGGGGACCCTCCATGATGTGGCAGTTCTTC. Encoded protein: CATYPGGPSMMWQFF. Filled out from reference TRBV28 and TRBJ2-1, the complete variable domain reads DVKVTQSSRYLVKRTGEKVFLECVQDMDHENMFWYRQDPGLGLRLIYFSYDVKMKEKGDIPEGYSVSREKKERFSLILESASTNQTSMYLCATYPGGPSMMWQFFGPGTRLTVL.

The chain employs TRBV5-1 and TRBJ1-4; D perhaps matches TRBD1 (5 bases). V was shortened by 6 bases and J by 4 bases, with 13 bases between the two germline ends. The CDR3 is 14 residues long. Germline assignment: CDR1 SGHRS and CDR2 YFSETQ. Here the CDR3 DNA reads TGCGCCAGCACCCTGACAGCAAATAATGAAAAACTGTTTTTT. It is translated as CASTLTANNEKLFF.

The CDR3 nucleotides are TGTGCCAGCAGCTTCGGACAGGCTCAGCCCCAGCATTTT. Translated, it gives CASSFGQAQPQHF. The chain links TRBV7-8 to TRBJ1-5; 7 bases align to TRBD1. The CDR3 totals 13 residues. Germline CDR1 SGHVS, CDR2 FQNEAQ. With 3 bases clipped from V and 6 bases from J, the junction kept 2 bases outside the gene matches.

The J gene is TRBJ1-3, the V gene TRBV4-1; no clear D gene. Germline assignment: CDR1 MGHRA and CDR2 YSYEKL. The CDR3 runs 16 residues. The V gene lost 1 base and the J gene lost 0 bases, with 10 bases spanning the gap. CDR3 sequence (DNA): TGCGCCAGCAGCCAAGGAGGTTGGGTCTCTGGAAACACCATATATTTT. It translates to CASSQGGWVSGNTIYF.

This sequence joins TRBV4-1 and TRBJ2-7; 9 positions agree with TRBD2. Losses at the gene ends were 3 bases for V and 2 bases for J; bases not matched to a gene: 11. The V gene's germline CDR1 is MGHRA and CDR2 YSYEKL. The CDR3 has 17 residues. CDR3 sequence: CASSQETGLAGTYEQYF. The CDR3 DNA follows: TGCGCCAGCAGCCAGGAGACGGGGCTAGCGGGGACCTACGAGCAGTACTTC.

The V gene is TRBV7-8, the J gene TRBJ1-4; D remains ambiguous. Germline V gene lookup returns CDR1 SGHVS and CDR2 FQNEAQ. V gave up 5 bases and J gave up 5 bases, with 15 bases separating them. CDR3 length: 15 amino acids. The DNA of the CDR3 is TGTGCCAGCAGCCGGATGGAGGGTACGAATGAAAAACTGTTTTTT. Translated, it gives CASSRMEGTNEKLFF.

The chain couples TRBV12-5 to TRBJ2-1, with D tentatively TRBD2 (7 bases). The V end was cut by 6 bases, the J end by 7 bases, with 13 bases between. CDR3 size: 13 residues. CDR1 and CDR2 from the germline V gene are LGHNT and FRNRAP. Written as DNA, the CDR3 is TGTGCTAGTGGACTCGGGGGGCCTAATGAGCAGTTCTTC. The encoded protein is CASGLGGPNEQFF.

This chain links TRBV28 with TRBJ2-5; TRBD2 agrees at 7 bases. Germline values: CDR1 MDHEN, CDR2 SYDVKM. V lost 6 bases and J lost 1; bases outside the gene matches: 8. The CDR3 is 15 amino acids. CDR3 DNA: TGTGCCAGCAGCTTTCCCTGGGGGGGCCAAGAGACCCAGTACTTC. It is translated as CASSFPWGGQETQYF.